The rows below give T cell receptor beta chains drawn from one sample of a study of identical twins. From the 5' RACE reads, TCRdb called clonotypes with MiXCR, one entry per CDR3 protein. The sample holds some 230,000 distinct CDR3 sequences, approximately 7.1% seen once. The sample also formed part of further work on T cells expressing NK-cell markers.

Sequenced input: CD8+ T cells sorted from blood. These receptors originate from a woman under 30 in good health. CDR3s include the opening cysteine and the closing phenylalanine or tryptophan. The order of the fields is D gene, V gene, J gene, clone size, CDR3 DNA, CDR3 protein. The D gene is left open where the match is weak. Part of the rows lack a size; the others show once, few, many or a class for expanded clones.

TRBD2,TRBV14,TRBJ2-3,few,TGTGCCAGCAGCCAGCGGGGGGGCGGAGATACGCAGTATTTT,CASSQRGGGDTQYF
-,TRBV6-1,TRBJ2-6,-,TGTGCCAGCGGGTCAGCCGCTTCTGGGGCCAACGTCCTGACTTTC,CASGSAASGANVLTF
TRBD2,TRBV5-1,TRBJ2-7,-,TGCGCCAGCAGCTTGGGGCTAGCGGGGACCCGAGGGGTTTACGAGCAGTACTTC,CASSLGLAGTRGVYEQYF
-,TRBV27,TRBJ2-7,-,TGTGCCAGCAGTCTCAGGGTTGACTACGAGCAGTACTTC,CASSLRVDYEQYF
-,TRBV4-1,TRBJ1-2,many,TGCGCCAGCAGCCAAGAACGAGGGATCTATGAAGGCTACACCTTC,CASSQERGIYEGYTF
TRBD2,TRBV10-2,TRBJ2-3,many,TGCGCCAGCAGTGATTTGTTAGCGGGACCTACAGATACGCAGTATTTT,CASSDLLAGPTDTQYF
-,TRBV12-3/TRBV12-4,TRBJ1-4,many,TGTGCCAGCAGTTTAACGGGGGAAAAACTGTTTTTT,CASSLTGEKLFF
-,TRBV27,TRBJ2-4,many,TGTGCCAGCATATGGGGGGACATTCAGTACTTC,CASIWGDIQYF
TRBD2,TRBV27,TRBJ2-7,-,TGTGCCAGCAGCATCACTAGCGGGGAATCCTACGAGCAGTACTTC,CASSITSGESYEQYF
TRBD2,TRBV27,TRBJ2-7,many,TGTGCCAGCAGTTTAACTAGCGGGAGCCACGAGCAGTACTTC,CASSLTSGSHEQYF
TRBD2,TRBV5-6,TRBJ2-1,few,TGTGCCAGCAGCTTAGAGGTAGGGACTAGCGGGAGAAAGGAGGGAAATGAGCAGTTCTTC,CASSLEVGTSGRKEGNEQFF
-,TRBV7-9,TRBJ2-1,-,TGTGCCAGCAGCTTAACCCTATACAATGAGCAGTTCTTC,CASSLTLYNEQFF
TRBD2,TRBV2,TRBJ2-7,-,TGTGCCAGCATGGCCCGGGGGGGCTACGAGCAGTACTTC,CASMARGGYEQYF
TRBD2,TRBV7-3,TRBJ2-1,few,TGTGCCAGCAGCTTTGGACTAGCGGGGGGAGGCTCCTACAATGAGCAGTTCTTC,CASSFGLAGGGSYNEQFF
TRBD2,TRBV5-1,TRBJ2-1,many,TGCGCCAGCAGCTTGGTGGCTAGCGGGACCTACAATGAGCAGTTCTTC,CASSLVASGTYNEQFF
TRBD1,TRBV7-9,TRBJ2-1,-,TGTGCCAGCAGCCGCCGGGACAGGGAGGGCAATGAGCAGTTCTTC,CASSRRDREGNEQFF
-,TRBV9,TRBJ2-1,few,TGTGCCAGCAGCGTAGGCGCCTTTGCGGGGGCTGACAATGAGCAGTTCTTC,CASSVGAFAGADNEQFF
-,TRBV5-5,TRBJ1-2,few,TGTGCCAGCAGCTTCTTTGCGGGATCCTATGGCTACACCTTC,CASSFFAGSYGYTF
-,TRBV12-3/TRBV12-4,TRBJ1-2,-,TGTGCCAGCAGTTTATTAATTGGGATTGGGTATGGCTACACCTTC,CASSLLIGIGYGYTF
TRBD1,TRBV7-9,TRBJ1-2,many,TGTGCCAGCAGCTCCCGGGACAGGGAAAGGATCTATGGCTACACCTTC,CASSSRDRERIYGYTF
-,TRBV19,TRBJ1-5,-,TGTGCCAGTACTTTTGGGCCAGGGGAAGGGCAGCCCCAGCATTTT,CASTFGPGEGQPQHF
TRBD2,TRBV6-5,TRBJ2-3,many,TGTGCCAGCAGTTTTTCCCCGGGACTAGCGGGAGCGGATACGCAGTATTTT,CASSFSPGLAGADTQYF
-,TRBV7-9,TRBJ2-1,many,TGTGCCAGCAGCTTAAGACTTGACGACGGGCAGTTCTTC,CASSLRLDDGQFF
-,TRBV14,TRBJ2-2,-,TGTGCCAGCAGCCACGTCCTAATCCGGGAACGCTTTAACACCGGGGAGCTGTTTTTT,CASSHVLIRERFNTGELFF
-,TRBV7-3,TRBJ2-3,-,TGTGCCAGCAGCTTATCTCTCACAGATACGCAGTATTTT,CASSLSLTDTQYF
-,TRBV9,TRBJ2-3,few,TGTGCCAGCAGCGCAGACAGTCCACGAGGAGATACGCAGTATTTT,CASSADSPRGDTQYF
-,TRBV7-6,TRBJ2-3,many,TGTGCCAGCAGCTCCCTCAGCGGATCCAGAGATACGCAGTATTTT,CASSSLSGSRDTQYF
-,TRBV5-1,TRBJ1-6,few,TGCGCCAGCAGCTTGGCCTTGGGGGGGAATTCACCCCTCCACTTT,CASSLALGGNSPLHF
-,TRBV2,TRBJ1-1,-,TGTGCCGGCGAGTCAGGGGAGACTGAAGCTTTCTTT,CAGESGETEAFF
TRBD2,TRBV7-2,TRBJ2-1,many,TGTGCCAGCAGCTCCCCCCCGGGGGGGTACAATGAGCAGTTCTTC,CASSSPPGGYNEQFF
TRBD1,TRBV7-9,TRBJ2-7,many,TGTGCCAGCAGCACCACCGGGACAGGGGTGTACGAGCAGTACTTC,CASSTTGTGVYEQYF
TRBD1,TRBV27,TRBJ2-7,many,TGTGCCAGTCTATCGGGGACAGGAGGAAGGGAGCAGTACTTC,CASLSGTGGREQYF
TRBD1,TRBV7-8,TRBJ1-1,few,TGTGCCAGCAGCTGGGACAGGGTCGGGGCTGAAGCTTTCTTT,CASSWDRVGAEAFF
-,TRBV12-3/TRBV12-4,TRBJ2-1,many,TGTGCCAGCACCTATAGCGGATATTCCTACAATGAGCAGTTCTTC,CASTYSGYSYNEQFF
-,TRBV5-2,TRBJ2-3,-,TGTGCCATGGGCCCCGGGCTCCTCTGTAGCGCCCTGACTAGCACAGATACGCAGTATTTT,CAMGPGLLCSALTSTDTQYF
TRBD2,TRBV12-3/TRBV12-4,TRBJ2-1,many,TGTGCCAGCACCCGACTAGCGGGAGAATCCTACAATGAGCAGTTCTTC,CASTRLAGESYNEQFF
TRBD2,TRBV4-3,TRBJ2-5,-,TGCGCCAGCAGCCAATACGACTGGGCGGGAGGGGAGACCCAGTACTTC,CASSQYDWAGGETQYF
TRBD1,TRBV18,TRBJ1-1,many,TGTGCCAGCTCACTCAACAGGGGAGAGGAGAACACTGAAGCTTTCTTT,CASSLNRGEENTEAFF
-,TRBV4-1,TRBJ1-1,many,TGCGCCAGCAGCCGGATAGGGAGGATGGAAGGCACTGAAGCTTTCTTT,CASSRIGRMEGTEAFF
TRBD1,TRBV6-1,TRBJ2-7,many,TGTGCCAGCAGTGAAGGGACAGGGGGCTCCTACGAGCAGTACTTC,CASSEGTGGSYEQYF
-,TRBV5-6,TRBJ1-2,once,TGTGCCATGAGCCCCGGACTGCTCTGCTATGGCTACACCTTC,CAMSPGLLCYGYTF